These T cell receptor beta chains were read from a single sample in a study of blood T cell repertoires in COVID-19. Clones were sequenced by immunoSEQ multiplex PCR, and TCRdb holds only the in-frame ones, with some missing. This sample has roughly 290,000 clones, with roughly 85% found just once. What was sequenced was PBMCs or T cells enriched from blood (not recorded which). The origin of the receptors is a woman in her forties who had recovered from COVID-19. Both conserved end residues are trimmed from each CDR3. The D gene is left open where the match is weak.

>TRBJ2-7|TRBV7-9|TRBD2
ASSNLAGVYEQY
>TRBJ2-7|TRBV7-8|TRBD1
ASSLIGTGGSYEQY
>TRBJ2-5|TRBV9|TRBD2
ASSPGTIPGRETQY
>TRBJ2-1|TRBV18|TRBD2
ASSPQSGGNNEQF
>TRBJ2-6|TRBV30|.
AWIGIKGANVLT
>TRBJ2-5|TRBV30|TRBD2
ACQTQRGQETQY
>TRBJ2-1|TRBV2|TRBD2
ASKARLLAGVEQF
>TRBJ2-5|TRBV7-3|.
ASSEGVRETQY
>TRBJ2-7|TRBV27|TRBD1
ASSLRTGVYEQY
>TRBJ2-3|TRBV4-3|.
ASSRTGGGTDTQY
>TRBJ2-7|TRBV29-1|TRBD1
SVEDRSGQAYEQY
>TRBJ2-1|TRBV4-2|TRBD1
ASSQIDRGRDNEQF
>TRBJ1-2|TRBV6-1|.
ASSEQGVYGYT
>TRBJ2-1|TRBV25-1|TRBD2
ASSPTGGPYNEQF
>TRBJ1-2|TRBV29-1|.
SVEPLRSGYGYT
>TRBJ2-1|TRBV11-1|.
ASSLEGVASYNEQF
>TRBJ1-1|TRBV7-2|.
ASSLGMRTEAF
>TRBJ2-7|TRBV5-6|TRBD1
ASSLRGQELRGEQY
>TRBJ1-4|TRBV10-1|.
ASSEGKGANEKLF
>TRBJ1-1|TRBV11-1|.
ASSFTDTEAF
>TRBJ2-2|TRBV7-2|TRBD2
ASSLQAAGVGTGELF
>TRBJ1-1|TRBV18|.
ASSTNGENTEAF
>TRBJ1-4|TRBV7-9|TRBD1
ASGPDRARRATNEKLF
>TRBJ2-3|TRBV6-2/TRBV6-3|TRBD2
ASSPWTRAQY
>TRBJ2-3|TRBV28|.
ASSFGRDTQY
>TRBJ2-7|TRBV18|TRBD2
ASSPRLAGGPGEQY
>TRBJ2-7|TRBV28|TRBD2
ASSLFGLAESEQY
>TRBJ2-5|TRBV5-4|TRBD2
ASSLHAGVETQY
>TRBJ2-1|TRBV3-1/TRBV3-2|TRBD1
ASSQATGGKF
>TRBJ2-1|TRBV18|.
ASSPLGLSGLYNEQF
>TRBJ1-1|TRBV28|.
ASSPSGGGAYTEAF
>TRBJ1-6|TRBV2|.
ASGVGQANSPLH
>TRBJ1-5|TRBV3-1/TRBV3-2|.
ASSPNQGLREPQH
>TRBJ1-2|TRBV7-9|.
ASSTHQVGYGYT
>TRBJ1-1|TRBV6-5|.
ASSQSAEAF
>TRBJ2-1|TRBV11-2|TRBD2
ASSTPGLAGEDEQF
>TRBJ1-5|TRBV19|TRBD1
ASSITLTGSRANQPQH
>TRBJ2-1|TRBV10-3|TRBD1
AIRPPGQGYEQF
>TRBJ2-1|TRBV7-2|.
ASSLTAGYYNEQF
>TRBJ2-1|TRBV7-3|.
ASSLKADRDEQF
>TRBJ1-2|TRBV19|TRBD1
ASRGTGGYGYT
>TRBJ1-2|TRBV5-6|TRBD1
ASSSDRVANYGYT
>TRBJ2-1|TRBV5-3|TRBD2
ARLAANESDNEQF
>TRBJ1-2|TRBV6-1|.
ASSEGRSGYT
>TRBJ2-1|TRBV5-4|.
ASSLVEYGEQF
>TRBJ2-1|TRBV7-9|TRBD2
ASTTPRVAGNEQF
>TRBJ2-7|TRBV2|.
ASIRELLPSSYEQY
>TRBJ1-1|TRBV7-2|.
ASSLQGHGNTEAF